The T cell receptor (beta chain) described here comes from a study of cytomegalovirus exposure and HLA in healthy donors. The study's findings and limits: What a later analysis showed was that several of the most significant clusters appeared linked to common viral pathogens. Presence/absence results assume similar sequencing depth per donor, which may not hold. Further analysis, carried out later, found HLA-associated TCR beta chains more clonally expanded than equally common other chains.

With regard to this clone: Antigen: not known.

The PCR made use of 60 Vbeta and 13 Jbeta primers. The data were produced by immunoSEQ multiplex PCR, yet TCRdb's version contains in-frame clones alone and is incomplete. The repertoire consists of about 150,000 clones, with around four fifths occurring once and the leading ten covering less than 10%. The donors (healthy individuals) were bone marrow donors. Sequencing was performed on PBMCs. The TCR originated in a woman in her forties or fifties in good health and CMV-seropositive.

CDR3 sequence (DNA): TGTGCCAGCAGTTATTCACAGGGTGGCTATGGCTACACCTTC. Encoded protein: CASSYSQGGYGYTF. This sequence joins TRBV6-5 and TRBJ1-2; tentatively, D is TRBD1 (6 bases). Germline CDR1 MNHEY, CDR2 SVGAGI. The CDR3 is made up of 14 amino acids. V lost 3 bases to trimming and J lost 4 bases, with 12 bases between them.